The rows below give T cell receptor beta chains drawn from one sample of a study of cytomegalovirus exposure and HLA in healthy donors. Here immunoSEQ multiplex PCR was the method, and the copy in TCRdb shows in-frame clones only, minus some. Altogether about 130,000 clones are present, around three quarters being singletons, with the ten largest covering less than 2%. Input material: PBMCs. The receptors were sampled from a woman aged 45 to 65 in good health and CMV-seronegative. The conserved cysteine and the conserved F or W are not part of the CDR3 here. A D gene is named only where the DNA matches it firmly. Expanded clones get a size class; other rows say once, few or many, or leave the size out.

d_call	v_call	j_call	clone_size	cdr3_aa
-	TRBV20-1	TRBJ1-3	-	SARTGNTIY
-	TRBV19	TRBJ2-3	-	ATQRGNTDTQY
-	TRBV30	TRBJ2-3	once	AWGLPDTQY
TRBD1	TRBV27	TRBJ2-6	-	ASSSAPGQGASGANVLT
TRBD2	TRBV27	TRBJ2-7	-	ASSLLLAGFPYEQY
TRBD1	TRBV5-1	TRBJ1-2	-	ASSDGGLHRGQDGDGYT
TRBD1	TRBV10-3	TRBJ2-3	-	AIRSGQGTDTQY
TRBD1	TRBV7-2	TRBJ1-5	-	ASSLTGEGHQPQH
-	TRBV6-5	TRBJ1-4	-	ASSYTTGFNEKLF
-	TRBV13	TRBJ1-5	few	ASSLGGAHSNQPQH
-	TRBV7-2	TRBJ1-5	-	ASSRGGLRNQPQH
-	TRBV29-1	TRBJ1-1	-	SALDRNTEAF
-	TRBV29-1	TRBJ1-1	-	SVVVGANTEAF
TRBD2	TRBV19	TRBJ2-3	few	ASGKLAGGSDTQY
TRBD1	TRBV15	TRBJ1-5	-	ATSRVNKGQGTNQPQN
TRBD1	TRBV29-1	TRBJ2-1	-	SVGRTGVNEQF
TRBD1	TRBV4-3	TRBJ2-7	-	ASSQDDRGYEQY
TRBD1	TRBV6-5	TRBJ2-1	-	ASSYGTGGDGNEQF